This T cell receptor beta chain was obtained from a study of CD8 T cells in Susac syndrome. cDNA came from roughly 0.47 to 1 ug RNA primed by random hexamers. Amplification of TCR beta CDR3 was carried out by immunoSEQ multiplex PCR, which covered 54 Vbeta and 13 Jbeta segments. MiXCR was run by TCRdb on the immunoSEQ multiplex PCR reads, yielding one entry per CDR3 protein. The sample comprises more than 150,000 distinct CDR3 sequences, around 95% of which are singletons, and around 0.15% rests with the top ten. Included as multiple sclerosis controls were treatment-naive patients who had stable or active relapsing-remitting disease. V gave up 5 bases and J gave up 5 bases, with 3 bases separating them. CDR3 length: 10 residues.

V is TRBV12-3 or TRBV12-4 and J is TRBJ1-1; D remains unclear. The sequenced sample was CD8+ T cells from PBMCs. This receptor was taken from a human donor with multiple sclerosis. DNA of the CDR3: TGTGCCAGCAGTCAGACTGAAGCTTTCTTT. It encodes CASSQTEAFF.